The 32 T cell receptor beta chains presented below share a single source sample, sequenced in a study of read filtering for tumor transcriptome and immune sequencing. The library was built from approximately 400 ng RNA with molecular barcoded adaptors for alpha/delta and beta/gamma chains. From the reads, TCRdb called clonotypes with MiXCR, one entry per CDR3 protein. The table has about 130,000 distinct CDR3 sequences, roughly 13% seen once. The sequenced sample consisted of a population of CD138-negative cells sorted from bone marrow. These receptors came from a donor aged 40 or older with multiple myeloma.

This clonotype showed up many times. This rearrangement joins TRBV28 to TRBJ2-4; the match to TRBD2 covers 7 bases. The V segment lost 7 bases and the J segment 2 bases; nucleotides outside the gene matches: 2. The CDR3 spans 13 residues. Germline V CDR1 and CDR2: MDHEN, SYDVKM. CDR3 region: CASTGGSKNIQYF. DNA for the CDR3: TGTGCCAGCACCGGGGGGTCCAAAAACATTCAGTACTTC.

This clonotype appeared many times. The chain employs TRBV20-1 and TRBJ2-5, with TRBD2 matching 8 bases. V shed 5 bases, J shed 5 bases, and the junction held 10 bases outside the gene matches. CDR1 is DFQATT and CDR2 is SNEGSKA in the germline V gene (reference sequence). The CDR3 runs 14 residues. CDR3 DNA sequence: TGCAGTGCTGGACCGGGGGGGCCCCGGGAGACCCAGTACTTC. Its translation: CSAGPGGPRETQYF.

This clonotype was observed at least ten times. The J gene is TRBJ1-1, the V gene TRBV6-1; the D gene is possibly TRBD1 (5 bases). The CDR3 has 14 amino acids. Trimming pared 7 bases from V and 1 base from J, leaving 13 bases between. Germline V CDR1 and CDR2: MNHNS, SASEGT. In DNA, the CDR3 is TGTGCCAGCAACCCTACAGGTGGGAACACTGAAGCTTTCTTT. It specifies CASNPTGGNTEAFF.

V is TRBV30 and J is TRBJ2-1; D not resolved. CDR1 and CDR2 from the germline V gene are GTSNPN and SVGIG (reference sequence). There are 11 residues in the CDR3. V lost 3 bases and J 10 bases, leaving 10 bases between the germline ends. The CDR3 protein is CAWRSEEEQFF. DNA for the CDR3: TGTGCCTGGAGGTCAGAGGAGGAGCAGTTCTTC.

This clonotype was detected ten times or more. The V gene is TRBV12-3 or TRBV12-4, the J gene TRBJ2-2, with D possibly TRBD1 on 7 matching bases. The CDR3 covers 14 residues. The V gene lost 5 bases and the J gene lost 8 bases, with 15 bases spanning the gap. CDR3 residues: CASSPRQGGGELFF. CDR3 bases: TGTGCCAGCAGTCCCAGACAGGGAGGTGGGGAGCTGTTTTTT.

In its sample, this clonotype was seen a few times. A read error may produce the germline difference seen at one junction end. The chain joins TRBV20-1 to TRBJ2-3, with D perhaps matching TRBD2 (6 bases). The length of the CDR3 is 14 residues. Germline values: CDR1 DFQATT, CDR2 SNEGSKA (reference sequence). CDR3 in amino acids: CSARGGDGTNTQYF. DNA for the CDR3: TGCAGTGCTAGAGGCGGGGATGGCACAAATACGCAGTATTTT.

The table lists this clonotype with a few counts. This rearrangement joins TRBV20-1 to TRBJ1-2, with no clear D. This CDR3 spans 14 amino acids. CDR1 is DFQATT and CDR2 is SNEGSKA in the germline V gene (reference sequence). Trimming cost V 6 bases and J 5 bases, with 19 bases left between them. The chain's CDR3 is CSAGELQREYGYTF. The CDR3 DNA is TGCAGTGCCGGAGAGCTCCAACGGGAGTATGGCTACACCTTC.

This clonotype was seen ten or more times. V gene TRBV7-2 combines with J gene TRBJ1-3, with a possible D match to TRBD1 (5 bases). The germline CDR1 and CDR2 sequences are SGHTA and FQGNSA. The CDR3 length is 15 residues. Trimming removed 5 bases from V and 0 bases from J, with 11 bases in between. CDR3 nucleotide sequence: TGTGCCAGCAGCCTGGGGCCTTCCTCTGGAAACACCATATATTTT. This codes for CASSLGPSSGNTIYF.

This clonotype was found a few times. The chain has TRBV20-1 and TRBJ2-4; TRBD1 matches 10 bases. Germline V gene lookup returns CDR1 DFQATT and CDR2 SNEGSKA (reference sequence). The CDR3 is made up of 21 amino acids. V gave up 3 bases and J gave up 2 bases; unmatched junction bases: 22. The CDR3 DNA follows: TGCAGTGCTAGTCCTCTTCCGGGACAGGGGCAGAACCTTGGGTCCAAAAACATTCAGTACTTC. Amino acids: CSASPLPGQGQNLGSKNIQYF.

Comment on this clonotype: Only one base separates this from a far larger clonotype, so it likely reflects a read error. V is TRBV28 and J is TRBJ2-1, with unresolved D. CDR3 length: 14 amino acids. CDR1 is MDHEN, CDR2 SYDVKM, per germline. The CDR3 loop is CASSSAVIYNEQLF. The DNA for the CDR3 is TGTGCCAGCAGTTCAGCCGTTATCTACAATGAGCAGCTCTTC.

This clonotype was recorded at least ten times. The chain uses TRBV28 and TRBJ1-1; D uncertain. CDR1 MDHEN and CDR2 SYDVKM come from the germline V gene. Deletions cut 6 bases from V and 0 bases from J, with 5 bases between. CDR3 length: 12 residues. CDR3 residues: CASRVMNTEAFF. The CDR3 region has the DNA TGTGCCAGCAGGGTTATGAACACTGAAGCTTTCTTT.

The V call is TRBV3-1, the J call TRBJ1-6; D call uncertain. V dropped 3 bases and J dropped 6 bases, with 15 bases sitting between them. The length of the CDR3 is 16 residues. The germline gives CDR1 LGHDT, CDR2 YNNKEL (reference sequence). CDR3 region: CASSHGQRDGNSPLHF. The CDR3 DNA is TGTGCCAGCAGCCACGGGCAGAGGGATGGTAATTCACCCCTCCACTTT. Looking up the rest from reference TRBV3-1 and TRBJ1-6 gives the full variable domain: DTAVSQTPKYLVTQMGNDKSIKCEQNLGHDTMYWYKQDSKKFLKIMFSYNNKELIINETVPNRFSPKSPDKAHLNLHINSLELGDSAVYFCASSHGQRDGNSPLHFGNGTRLTVT.

This clonotype has at least ten counts. Germline is not matched at one junction end, which may reflect a read error. The chain is built from TRBV18 and TRBJ2-1; D is uncertain. This CDR3 is 13 amino acids long. Germline CDR1 is KGHSH and CDR2 is LQKENI. The CDR3 DNA sequence: TGTGCCACCTCACTATTGGGTAGAGATGAGCAGTTCTTC. The encoded protein is CATSLLGRDEQFF. The full variable domain, in which reference TRBV18 and TRBJ2-1 provide the parts outside the CDR3, is NAGVMQNPRHLVRRRGQEARLRCSPMKGHSHVYWYRQLPEEGLKFMVYLQKENIIDESGMPKERFSAEFPKEGPSILRIQQVVRGDSAAYFCATSLLGRDEQFFGPGTRLTVL.

This clonotype was observed at least ten times. This sequence joins TRBV29-1 and TRBJ2-5, with TRBD1 as a possible D gene (6 bases). From germline, CDR1 is SQVTM and CDR2 ANQGSEA. The length of the CDR3 is 12 residues. V lost 6 bases to trimming and J lost 5 bases, with 13 bases between them. This CDR3 reads CSVGGRRETQYF. The DNA of the CDR3 is TGCAGCGTAGGGGGAAGGAGGGAGACCCAGTACTTC.

This clonotype came up many times. The rearrangement uses TRBV2 and TRBJ2-6, with no clear D. The germline gives CDR1 SNHLY, CDR2 FYNNEI. The CDR3 totals 14 residues. V gave up 6 bases and J gave up 0 bases, with 6 bases separating them. CDR3 region: CASRQGSGANVLTF. The CDR3 DNA is TGTGCCAGCAGACAAGGCTCTGGGGCCAACGTCCTGACTTTC.

Details on this clonotype: A much larger clonotype is one base distant, so this may be a read error. The rearrangement uses TRBV29-1 and TRBJ2-7; D possibly corresponds to TRBD2 (5 bases). The CDR3 runs to 10 residues. Germline-derived CDR1 and CDR2 are SQVTM and ANQGSEA. Here the CDR3 reads CSVADYEPYF. The CDR3 DNA is TGCAGCGTCGCCGACTACGAGCCGTACTTC.

This clonotype was detected many times. The chain is built from TRBV20-1 and TRBJ2-5; no clear D gene. This CDR3 is built from 13 residues. Germline V gives CDR1 DFQATT, CDR2 SNEGSKA (reference sequence). The V gene lost 0 bases and the J gene lost 3 bases, with 8 bases spanning the gap. The CDR3 region has the DNA TGCAGTGCTAGAGATGTTACAAAAGAGACCCAGTACTTC. It translates to CSARDVTKETQYF.

This clonotype was counted ten times or more. The chain recombines TRBV28 with TRBJ2-7, with 9 bases matching TRBD1. The CDR3 spans 15 residues. Germline assignment: CDR1 MDHEN and CDR2 SYDVKM. V lost 4 bases, J lost 5 bases, and 9 bases stayed unmatched. The CDR3 spells CASSSMRDRADEQYF. CDR3 coding DNA: TGTGCCAGCAGTTCAATGAGGGACAGGGCCGACGAGCAGTACTTC.

This chain joins TRBV5-1 and TRBJ1-5; tentatively, D is TRBD1 (6 bases). Looked up from germline, CDR1 is SGHRS and CDR2 is YFSETQ. This CDR3 is built from 14 residues. V was trimmed by 5 bases and J by 2 bases, leaving 11 bases between them. Here the CDR3 reads CASSTEGGNQPQHF. The DNA for the CDR3 is TGCGCCAGCAGTACAGAGGGGGGCAATCAGCCCCAGCATTTT. Full variable domain (remainder filled in from reference TRBV5-1 and TRBJ1-5): KAGVTQTPRYLIKTRGQQVTLSCSPISGHRSVSWYQQTPGQGLQFLFEYFSETQRNKGNFPGRFSGRQFSNSRSEMNVSTLELGDSALYLCASSTEGGNQPQHFGDGTRLSIL.

This clonotype was seen repeatedly, ten times or more. The chain uses TRBV19 and TRBJ1-5; the match to TRBD1 covers 8 bases. J gave up 3 bases and V 5 bases, and 6 bases lay outside the gene matches. CDR3 length: 15 residues. The germline gives CDR1 LNHDA, CDR2 SQIVND (reference sequence). For the CDR3, the DNA is TGTGCCAGTAGTCGTGGGACAGGACTCAATCAGCCCCAGCATTTT. Translating gives CASSRGTGLNQPQHF.

This clonotype has ten or more counts. The chain has TRBV2 and TRBJ1-1; 7 nucleotides align to TRBD1. Trimming at V came to 6 bases and at J to 1 base, leaving 8 bases not matched to a gene. The CDR3 covers 15 residues. Germline CDR1 reads SNHLY; CDR2 reads FYNNEI. The CDR3: CASRQGKGPNTEAFF. The DNA of the CDR3 is TGTGCCAGCAGACAGGGGAAGGGGCCGAACACTGAAGCTTTCTTT.

There are many counts of this clonotype. The V call is TRBV24-1, the J call TRBJ2-1; TRBD1 aligns across 8 bases. V trimming: 5 bases; J trimming: 2 bases; junction bases outside the gene matches: 7. Germline V gene lookup returns CDR1 KGHDR and CDR2 SFDVKD. CDR3 size: 16 residues. CDR3 loop: CATSGTGKGTYNEQFF. CDR3 bases: TGTGCCACCAGTGGGACAGGGAAGGGGACCTACAATGAGCAGTTCTTC.

The chain has TRBV7-3 and TRBJ2-5, with TRBD2 identical over 15 bases. Germline V CDR1 and CDR2: SGHTA, FQGTGA. Unmatched junction bases numbered 3, after V lost 5 bases and J lost 5 bases. The CDR3 has 15 amino acids. The CDR3 protein is CASSPGTSGRETQYF. As DNA, the CDR3 is TGTGCCAGCAGCCCCGGGACTAGCGGGAGGGAGACCCAGTACTTC. Full variable domain (rest looked up from reference TRBV7-3 and TRBJ2-5): GAGVSQTPSNKVTEKGKYVELRCDPISGHTALYWYRQSLGQGPEFLIYFQGTGAADDSGLPNDRFFAVRPEGSVSTLKIQRTERGDSAVYLCASSPGTSGRETQYFGPGTRLLVL.

This clonotype was seen at least ten times. The rearrangement links TRBV2 to TRBJ2-2, with 8 bases identical to TRBD2. V lost 4 bases and J lost 0; bases outside the gene matches: 4. Germline CDR1 is SNHLY and CDR2 is FYNNEI. The CDR3 loop spans 16 amino acids. The CDR3 loop reads CASSGTGLANTGELFF. DNA of the CDR3: TGTGCCAGCAGTGGGACGGGACTAGCGAACACCGGGGAGCTGTTTTTT.

With respect to this clonotype: A junction boundary mismatches the germline segment, possibly from a read error. The chain combines TRBV2 with TRBJ1-3, with 9 bases identical to TRBD1. Germline assignment: CDR1 SNHLY and CDR2 FYNNEI. The CDR3 contains 16 residues. The CDR3 protein is CASRDPGQGAGNTIYF. The CDR3 bases are TGTGCCAGCAGAGATCCGGGACAGGGTGCTGGAAACACCATATACTTT.

In its sample, this clonotype was seen once. A read error is likely here: a far larger clone is one base away. The chain recombines TRBV7-6 with TRBJ1-1; no clear D. Trimming pared 5 bases from V and 8 bases from J, leaving 12 bases between. In germline, CDR1 is SGHVS, CDR2 FNYEAQ. This CDR3 is built from 12 residues. CDR3 nucleotide sequence: TGTGCCAGCAGCCTTCCAGACCAAGAAGCTTTCTTT. It encodes CASSLPDQEAFF. Using reference TRBV7-6 and TRBJ1-1 for the parts outside the CDR3, the full variable domain is GAGVSQSPRYKVTKRGQDVALRCDPISGHVSLYWYRQALGQGPEFLTYFNYEAQQDKSGLPNDRFSAERPEGSISTLTIQRTEQRDSAMYRCASSLPDQEAFFGQGTRLTVV.

This clonotype occurred a few times. One junction end disagrees with the germline gene, perhaps due to a read error. The chain links TRBV20-1 to TRBJ2-1, with 8 bases aligning to TRBD2. Germline-derived CDR1 and CDR2 are DFQATT and SNEGSKA (reference sequence). The CDR3 has 14 residues. The CDR3 is CSARTLAGYNERFF. CDR3 in DNA: TGCAGTGCCAGAACGCTAGCGGGTTACAATGAGCGGTTCTTC.

In its sample, this clonotype was seen many times. The chain combines TRBV4-1 with TRBJ1-5; tentative D call: TRBD1 (5 bases). The CDR3 covers 13 residues. V dropped 4 bases and J dropped 7 bases, with 11 bases sitting between them. CDR1 is MGHRA and CDR2 is YSYEKL in the germline V gene. CDR3 coding DNA: TGCGCCAGCAGCCCCAGGGAGGACCAGCCCCAGCATTTT. It encodes CASSPREDQPQHF.

This clonotype occurred many times. The V and J genes are TRBV30 and TRBJ1-2; D is possibly TRBD1 (6 bases). The V and J ends lost 5 bases and 2 bases respectively, with 9 bases between them. Germline CDR1 is GTSNPN and CDR2 is SVGIG (reference sequence). The CDR3 is 12 residues long. The CDR3 DNA is TGTGCCTGGGACGGACAGAACTATGGCTACACCTTC. This encodes CAWDGQNYGYTF. Full variable domain (rest looked up from reference TRBV30 and TRBJ1-2): SQTIHQWPATLVQPVGSPLSLECTVEGTSNPNLYWYRQAAGRGLQLLFYSVGIGQISSEVPQNLSASRPQDRQFILSSKKLLLSDSGFYLCAWDGQNYGYTFGSGTRLTVV.

The CDR3 nucleotides read TGTGCCAGCAGCCAAGGGACCCCTAGCAATCAGCCCCAGCATTTT. Protein sequence: CASSQGTPSNQPQHF. J is TRBJ1-5 and V is TRBV7-9; TRBD1 is a possible D gene (5 bases). The CDR3 consists of 15 residues. The V gene's germline CDR1 is SEHNR and CDR2 FQNEAQ (reference sequence). V lost 5 bases and J 0 bases, leaving 11 bases between the germline ends.

This clonotype came up many times. The rearrangement uses TRBV5-1 and TRBJ1-4; perhaps TRBD1 as D (5 bases). The CDR3 runs to 16 residues. CDR1 is SGHRS and CDR2 is YFSETQ in the germline V gene. Trimming took off 4 bases at V and 7 bases at J, with 20 bases between the two ends. The CDR3 DNA sequence: TGCGCCAGCAGCCCTGGTAGTCAGGGCGGGAGTGAAAAACTGTTTTTT. This encodes CASSPGSQGGSEKLFF.

This clonotype was picked up many times. The chain recombines TRBV5-4 with TRBJ2-3; TRBD1 agrees at 9 bases. The germline V gene has CDR1 SGHNT and CDR2 YYREEE (reference sequence). This CDR3 comprises 15 residues. Unmatched junction bases numbered 8, after V lost 5 bases and J lost 4 bases. Written as DNA, the CDR3 is TGTGCCAGCAGTACCGGGACAGGGTCTCCAGATACGCAGTATTTT. Protein: CASSTGTGSPDTQYF.